The 10 T cell receptor beta chains listed next were all sequenced from one sample in a study of cytomegalovirus exposure and HLA in healthy donors. The study ran its PCR with 60 Vbeta and 13 Jbeta primers. The protocol was immunoSEQ multiplex PCR, while the TCRdb copy is restricted to in-frame clones and leaves out a portion. The data hold more than 95,000 clones, with under 85% observed a single time. Input material: PBMCs. Source of these receptors: a woman aged 45-65 years in good health and CMV-seropositive.

The chain is built from TRBV11-2 and TRBJ2-1; 13 bases are a match to TRBD2. This CDR3 contains 15 residues. The V gene's germline CDR1 is SGHAT and CDR2 FQNNGV. With 5 bases clipped from V and 7 bases from J, the junction kept 5 bases outside the gene matches. The CDR3 protein is CASSQGTSGTNEQFF. CDR3 DNA: TGTGCCAGCAGCCAGGGGACTAGCGGGACGAATGAGCAGTTCTTC.

The chain carries TRBV19 and TRBJ1-1; D uncertain. This CDR3 region has 14 residues. Germline V gives CDR1 LNHDA, CDR2 SQIVND (reference sequence). Trimming stripped 4 bases from V and 1 base from J, with 10 bases between. The CDR3 loop is CASSTFGGNTEAFF. The DNA of the CDR3 is TGTGCCAGTAGTACCTTCGGAGGGAACACTGAAGCTTTCTTT.

V is TRBV6-1 and J is TRBJ1-5, with D possibly matching TRBD1 (6 bases). Germline assignment: CDR1 MNHNS and CDR2 SASEGT. The V end was cut by 0 bases, the J end by 7 bases, with 16 bases between. The CDR3 covers 16 residues. CDR3 bases: TGTGCCAGCAGTGAAGCGTTGGACAGATTTGACCAGCCCCAGCATTTT. This encodes CASSEALDRFDQPQHF.

The chain carries TRBV4-1 and TRBJ1-2; TRBD1 agrees at 8 bases. The CDR3 is made up of 14 amino acids. V trimming: 3 bases; J trimming: 5 bases; junction bases outside the gene matches: 5. Germline assignment: CDR1 MGHRA and CDR2 YSYEKL. The CDR3 DNA reads as TGCGCCAGCAGCCAGACAGGGGCGTCTTATGGCTACACCTTC. Its protein product is CASSQTGASYGYTF.

This chain joins TRBV30 and TRBJ1-5; a possible D gene is TRBD1 (6 bases). V was trimmed by 1 base and J by 6 bases, leaving 10 bases between them. Germline CDR1 and CDR2: GTSNPN and SVGIG (reference sequence). The CDR3 is 13 residues long. CDR3: CAWSARGFQPQHF. For the CDR3, the DNA is TGTGCCTGGAGTGCCAGGGGTTTTCAGCCCCAGCATTTT.

This clone was seen once. The rearrangement uses TRBV13 and TRBJ2-1, with 9 bases identical to TRBD1. Losses at the gene ends were 7 bases for V and 7 bases for J; bases not matched to a gene: 17. Germline CDR1 PRHDT, CDR2 FYEKMQ (reference sequence). The CDR3 runs 17 residues. The CDR3: CASTTRDRVAPWNEQFF. The CDR3 coding sequence is TGTGCCAGCACCACCCGGGACAGGGTGGCTCCTTGGAATGAGCAGTTCTTC.

The chain uses TRBV29-1 and TRBJ2-2; D perhaps matches TRBD2 (6 bases). CDR3 length: 12 residues. Germline values: CDR1 SQVTM, CDR2 ANQGSEA. The CDR3 spells CVHRGTGGELFF. CDR3 sequence (DNA): TGCGTCCACCGGGGGACGGGCGGGGAGCTGTTTTTT.

V gene TRBV7-3 combines with J gene TRBJ2-7; 9 bases match TRBD1. This CDR3 is 14 amino acids long. J gave up 5 bases and V 4 bases, and 6 bases lay outside the gene matches. Per germline, CDR1 SGHTA and CDR2 FQGTGA. CDR3 coding DNA: TGTGCCAGCAGCTCCCTACAGGGGGCTCACGAGCAGTACTTC. Its translation: CASSSLQGAHEQYF.

V gene TRBV6-5 combines with J gene TRBJ2-3, with D perhaps matching TRBD1 (6 bases). V was clipped by 6 bases and J by 2 bases, with 15 bases between them. The CDR3 covers 15 residues. Germline V CDR1 and CDR2: MNHEY, SVGAGI. The CDR3 DNA sequence: TGTGCCAGCAGCCGGCAGGGGATCACCACAGATACGCAGTATTTT. Residues: CASSRQGITTDTQYF.

In this sample, this clone turned up a few times. The chain joins TRBV19 to TRBJ2-7; D is possibly TRBD2 (5 bases). The CDR3 is 13 amino acids. Germline assignment: CDR1 LNHDA and CDR2 SQIVND (reference sequence). The V gene lost 4 bases and the J gene lost 1 base, with 8 bases spanning the gap. Here the CDR3 DNA reads TGTGCCAGTAGTAGGGAGCGGTCCTACGAGCAGTACTTC. This codes for CASSRERSYEQYF.